The subject of this entry is one TCR beta chain. This specimen comes from a study of blood T cell repertoires in COVID-19. Produced via immunoSEQ multiplex PCR; TCRdb's table is partial and in-frame only. Seen here are 380,000 or so clones, 89% observed once, and the top ten hold approximately 1.2%. Germline CDR1 reads SGHTA; CDR2 reads FQGTGA. The CDR3 runs to 13 residues. The J segment lost 8 bases and the V segment lost 3 bases, leaving 5 bases of the junction unmatched. This receptor was obtained from a man in his forties or fifties with acute or convalescent COVID-19. The V call is TRBV7-3, the J call TRBJ1-1; 8 bases match TRBD1. Source material: peripheral blood. CDR3 residues: CASSFMGQEEAFF. In DNA, the CDR3 is TGTGCCAGCAGCTTTATGGGACAGGAAGAAGCTTTCTTT.